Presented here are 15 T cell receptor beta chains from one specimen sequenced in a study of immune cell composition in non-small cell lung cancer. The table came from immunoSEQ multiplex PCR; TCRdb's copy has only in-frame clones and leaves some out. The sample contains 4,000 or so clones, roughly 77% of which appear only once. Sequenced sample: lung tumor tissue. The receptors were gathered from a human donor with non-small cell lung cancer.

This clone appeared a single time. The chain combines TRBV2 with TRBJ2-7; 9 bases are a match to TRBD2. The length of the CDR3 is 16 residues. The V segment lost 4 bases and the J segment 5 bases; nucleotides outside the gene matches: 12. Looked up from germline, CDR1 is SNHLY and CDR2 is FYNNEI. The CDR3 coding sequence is TGTGCCAGCAGTGTAGGCGGCCTAGCGGGGCCTAACGAGCAGTACTTC. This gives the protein CASSVGGLAGPNEQYF. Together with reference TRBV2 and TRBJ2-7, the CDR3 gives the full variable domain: EPEVTQTPSHQVTQMGQEVILRCVPISNHLYFYWYRQILGQKVEFLVSFYNNEISEKSEIFDDQFSVERPDGSNFTLKIRSTKLEDSAMYFCASSVGGLAGPNEQYFGPGTRLTVT.

CDR3 sequence reads: CASSMRLNQPQHF. The CDR3 region has the DNA TGTGCCAGCAGTATGCGGCTGAATCAGCCCCAGCATTTT. The V call is TRBV6-1, the J call TRBJ1-5; D call uncertain. V shed 5 bases and J shed 4 bases, with 9 bases lying between them. This CDR3 is 13 amino acids long. Looked up from germline, CDR1 is MNHNS and CDR2 is SASEGT.

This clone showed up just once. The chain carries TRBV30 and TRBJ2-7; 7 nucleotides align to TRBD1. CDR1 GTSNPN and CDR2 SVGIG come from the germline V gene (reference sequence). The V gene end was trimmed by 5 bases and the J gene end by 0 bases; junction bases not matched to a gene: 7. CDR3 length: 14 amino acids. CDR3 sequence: CAWVRQGSSYEQYF. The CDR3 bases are TGTGCCTGGGTTAGACAGGGAAGCTCCTACGAGCAGTACTTC.

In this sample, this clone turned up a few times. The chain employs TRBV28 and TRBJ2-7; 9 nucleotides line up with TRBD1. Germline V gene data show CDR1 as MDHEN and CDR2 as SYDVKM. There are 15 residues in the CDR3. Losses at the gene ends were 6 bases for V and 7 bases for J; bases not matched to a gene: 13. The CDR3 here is CASRTRDRVAYEQYF. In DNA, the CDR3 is TGTGCCAGCAGGACCAGGGACAGGGTAGCTTATGAGCAGTACTTC.

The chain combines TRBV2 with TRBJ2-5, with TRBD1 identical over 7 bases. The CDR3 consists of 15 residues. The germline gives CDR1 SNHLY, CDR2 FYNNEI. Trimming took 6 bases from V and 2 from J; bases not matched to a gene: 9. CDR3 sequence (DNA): TGTGCCAGCAGGCTACAGGGGACCCGTCAAGAGACCCAGTACTTC. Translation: CASRLQGTRQETQYF. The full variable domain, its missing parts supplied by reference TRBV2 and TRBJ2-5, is EPEVTQTPSHQVTQMGQEVILRCVPISNHLYFYWYRQILGQKVEFLVSFYNNEISEKSEIFDDQFSVERPDGSNFTLKIRSTKLEDSAMYFCASRLQGTRQETQYFGPGTRLLVL.

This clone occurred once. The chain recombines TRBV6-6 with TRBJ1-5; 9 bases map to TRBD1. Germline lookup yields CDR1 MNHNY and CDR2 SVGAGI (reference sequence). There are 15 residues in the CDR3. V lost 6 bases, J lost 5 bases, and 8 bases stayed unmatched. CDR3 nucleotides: TGTGCCAGCAGACCCACAGGGGGCGCGGATCAGCCCCAGCATTTT. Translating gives CASRPTGGADQPQHF.

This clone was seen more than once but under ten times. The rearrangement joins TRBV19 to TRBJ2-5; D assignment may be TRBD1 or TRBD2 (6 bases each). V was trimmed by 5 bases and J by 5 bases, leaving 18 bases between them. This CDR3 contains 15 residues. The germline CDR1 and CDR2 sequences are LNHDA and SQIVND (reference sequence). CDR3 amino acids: CASSLAGGGGETQYF. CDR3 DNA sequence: TGTGCCAGTAGTTTGGCTGGAGGGGGTGGGGAGACCCAGTACTTC.

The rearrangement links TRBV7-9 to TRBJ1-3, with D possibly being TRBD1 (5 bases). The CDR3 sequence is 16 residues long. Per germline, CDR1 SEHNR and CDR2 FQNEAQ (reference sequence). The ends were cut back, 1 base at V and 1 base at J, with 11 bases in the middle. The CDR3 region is CASSLGVGGSGNTIYF. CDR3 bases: TGTGCCAGCAGCTTAGGGGTCGGGGGATCTGGAAACACCATATATTTT.

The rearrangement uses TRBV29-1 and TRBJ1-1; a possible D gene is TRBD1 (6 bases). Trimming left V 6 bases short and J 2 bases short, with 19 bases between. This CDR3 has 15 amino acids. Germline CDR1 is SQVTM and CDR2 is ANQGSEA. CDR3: CSVCEGRGGNTEAFF. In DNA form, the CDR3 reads TGCAGCGTATGCGAGGGGAGGGGGGGAAACACTGAAGCTTTCTTT. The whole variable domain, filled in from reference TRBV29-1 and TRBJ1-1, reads SAVISQKPSRDICQRGTSLTIQCQVDSQVTMMFWYRQQPGQSLTLIATANQGSEATYESGFVIDKFPISRPNLTFSTLTVSNMSPEDSSIYLCSVCEGRGGNTEAFFGQGTRLTVV.

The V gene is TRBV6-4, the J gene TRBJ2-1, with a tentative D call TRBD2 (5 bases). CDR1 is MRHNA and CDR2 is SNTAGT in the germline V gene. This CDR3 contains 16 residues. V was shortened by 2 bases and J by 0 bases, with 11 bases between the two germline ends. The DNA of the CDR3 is TGTGCCAGCAGTGACGCCTCGGGGAGCTCCTACAATGAGCAGTTCTTC. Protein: CASSDASGSSYNEQFF.

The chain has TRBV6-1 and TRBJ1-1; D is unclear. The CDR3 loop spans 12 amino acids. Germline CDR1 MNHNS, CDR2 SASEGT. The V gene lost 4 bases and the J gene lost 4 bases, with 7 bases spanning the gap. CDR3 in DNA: TGTGCCAGCAGTGTATCGGGCACTGAAGCTTTCTTT. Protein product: CASSVSGTEAFF.

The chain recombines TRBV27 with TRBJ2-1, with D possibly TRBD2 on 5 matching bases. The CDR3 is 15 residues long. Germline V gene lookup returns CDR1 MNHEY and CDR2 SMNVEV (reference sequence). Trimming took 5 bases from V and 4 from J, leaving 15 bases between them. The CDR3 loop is CASSTLGGGYNEQFF. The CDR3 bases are TGTGCCAGCAGTACACTAGGAGGCGGGTACAATGAGCAGTTCTTC.

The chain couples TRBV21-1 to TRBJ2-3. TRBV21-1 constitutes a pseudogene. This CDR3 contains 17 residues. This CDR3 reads CASSKGKAPLSTDTQYF. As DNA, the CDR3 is TGTGCCAGCAGCAAAGGGAAGGCCCCCCTCAGCACAGATACGCAGTATTTT.

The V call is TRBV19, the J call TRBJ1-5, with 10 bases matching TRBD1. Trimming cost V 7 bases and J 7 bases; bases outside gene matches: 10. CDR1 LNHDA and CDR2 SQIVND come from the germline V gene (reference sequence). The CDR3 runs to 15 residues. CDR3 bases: TGTGCCAGTAATCGGGGTGGGACAGGGGAACAGCCCCAGCATTTT. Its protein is CASNRGGTGEQPQHF.

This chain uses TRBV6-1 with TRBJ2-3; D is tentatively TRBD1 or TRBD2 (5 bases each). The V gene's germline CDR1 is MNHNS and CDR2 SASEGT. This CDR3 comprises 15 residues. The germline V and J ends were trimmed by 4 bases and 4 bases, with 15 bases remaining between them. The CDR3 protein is CASSARGAGADTQYF. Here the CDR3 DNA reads TGTGCCAGCAGTGCCCGGGGCGCGGGCGCAGATACGCAGTATTTT.